Presented here are 2 T cell receptor beta chains from one specimen sequenced in a study of T cells in Graves' hyperthyroidism and ophthalmopathy. Researchers amplified the TCR beta CDR3 regions from RNA transcripts. During a first-round RT-PCR of the TCR CDR3, the HTBI primer set was used. TCRdb itself ran the multiplex PCR reads through MiXCR, one entry per CDR3 protein. Here the sample spans 550,000 to 600,000 distinct CDR3 sequences, 16% being singletons. What was sequenced was blood. The origin of the receptors is a woman aged 18-29 years with Graves' hyperthyroidism.

This sequence joins TRBV24-1 and TRBJ2-1, with 9 bases lining up with TRBD1. Per germline, CDR1 KGHDR and CDR2 SFDVKD. Trimming at V came to 6 bases and at J to 3 bases, leaving 8 bases not matched to a gene. The length of the CDR3 is 16 residues. The CDR3 DNA sequence: TGTGCCACCAGTACCCCAGCGGGACAGGGCTACAATGAGCAGTTCTTC. Translated: CATSTPAGQGYNEQFF.

Many counts were recorded for this clonotype. The chain couples TRBV3-1 to TRBJ2-5; D is uncertain. The CDR3 covers 12 residues. Trimming stripped 4 bases from V and 5 bases from J, with 8 bases between. Germline loops: CDR1 LGHDT, CDR2 YNNKEL (reference sequence). CDR3 sequence: CASSPFIETQYF. In DNA, the CDR3 is TGTGCCAGCAGCCCGTTCATCGAGACCCAGTACTTC.